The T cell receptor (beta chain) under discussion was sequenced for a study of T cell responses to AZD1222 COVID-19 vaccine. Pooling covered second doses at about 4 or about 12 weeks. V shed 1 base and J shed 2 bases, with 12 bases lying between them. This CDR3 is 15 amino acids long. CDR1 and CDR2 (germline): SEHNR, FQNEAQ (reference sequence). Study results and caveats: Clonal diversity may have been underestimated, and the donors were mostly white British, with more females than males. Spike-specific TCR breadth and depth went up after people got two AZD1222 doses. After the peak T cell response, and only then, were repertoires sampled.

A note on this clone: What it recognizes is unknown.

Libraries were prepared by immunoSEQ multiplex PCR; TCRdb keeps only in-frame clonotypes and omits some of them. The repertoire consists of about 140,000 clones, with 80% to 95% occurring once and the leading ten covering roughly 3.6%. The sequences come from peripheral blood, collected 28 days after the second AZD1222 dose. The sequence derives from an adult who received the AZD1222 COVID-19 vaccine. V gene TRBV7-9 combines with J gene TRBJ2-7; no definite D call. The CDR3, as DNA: TGTGCCAGCAGCTTAGGGAGCTCACAGACCTACGAGCAGTACTTC. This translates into CASSLGSSQTYEQYF.